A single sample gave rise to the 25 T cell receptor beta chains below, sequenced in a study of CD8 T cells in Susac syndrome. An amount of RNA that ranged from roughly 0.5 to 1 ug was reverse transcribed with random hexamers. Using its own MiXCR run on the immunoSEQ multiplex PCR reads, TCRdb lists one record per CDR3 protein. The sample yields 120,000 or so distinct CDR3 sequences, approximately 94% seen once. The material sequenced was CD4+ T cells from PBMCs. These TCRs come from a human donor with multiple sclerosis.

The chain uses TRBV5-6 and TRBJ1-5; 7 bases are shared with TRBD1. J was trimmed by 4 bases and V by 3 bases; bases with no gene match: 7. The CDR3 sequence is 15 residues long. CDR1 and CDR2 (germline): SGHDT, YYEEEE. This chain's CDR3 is CASSSTDRANQPQHF. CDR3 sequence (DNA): TGTGCCAGCAGCTCGACCGACAGGGCGAATCAGCCCCAGCATTTT.

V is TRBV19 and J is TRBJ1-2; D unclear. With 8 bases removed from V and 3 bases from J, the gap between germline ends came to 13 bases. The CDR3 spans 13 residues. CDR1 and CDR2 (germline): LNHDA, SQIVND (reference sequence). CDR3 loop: CASGRTADYGYTF. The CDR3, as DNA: TGTGCCAGTGGTCGGACGGCCGACTATGGCTACACCTTC.

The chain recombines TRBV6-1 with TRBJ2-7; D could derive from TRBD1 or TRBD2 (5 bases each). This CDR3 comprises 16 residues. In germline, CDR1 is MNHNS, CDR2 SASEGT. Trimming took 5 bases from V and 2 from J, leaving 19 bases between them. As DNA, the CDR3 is TGTGCCAGCAGTCCCGGGGCAGCCCTATATACCTACGAGCAGTACTTC. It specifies CASSPGAALYTYEQYF.

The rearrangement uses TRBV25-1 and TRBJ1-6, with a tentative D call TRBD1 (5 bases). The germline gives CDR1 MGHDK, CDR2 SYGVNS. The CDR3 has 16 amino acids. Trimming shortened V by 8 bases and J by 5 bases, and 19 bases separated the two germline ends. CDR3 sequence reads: CASGGPAGTHNSPLHF. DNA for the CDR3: TGTGCCAGCGGGGGACCCGCGGGCACCCATAATTCACCCCTCCACTTT.

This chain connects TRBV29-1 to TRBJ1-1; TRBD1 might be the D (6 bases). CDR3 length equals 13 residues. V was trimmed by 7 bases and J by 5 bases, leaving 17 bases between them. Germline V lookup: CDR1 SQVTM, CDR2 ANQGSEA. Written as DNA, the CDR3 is TGCAGCGCCACGCATAGGGGGGGGACTGAAGCTTTCTTT. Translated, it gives CSATHRGGTEAFF.

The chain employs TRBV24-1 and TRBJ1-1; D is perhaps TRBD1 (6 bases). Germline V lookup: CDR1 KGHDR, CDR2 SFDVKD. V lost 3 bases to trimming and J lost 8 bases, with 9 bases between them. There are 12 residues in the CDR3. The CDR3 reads CATSDPQGEAFF. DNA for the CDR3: TGTGCCACCAGTGATCCTCAGGGGGAAGCTTTCTTT.

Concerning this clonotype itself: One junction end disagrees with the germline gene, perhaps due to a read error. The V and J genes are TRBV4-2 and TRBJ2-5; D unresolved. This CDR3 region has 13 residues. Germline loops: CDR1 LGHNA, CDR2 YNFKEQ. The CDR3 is CANSQVPQETQYF. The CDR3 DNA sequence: TGTGCCAACAGCCAAGTTCCGCAAGAGACCCAGTACTTC.

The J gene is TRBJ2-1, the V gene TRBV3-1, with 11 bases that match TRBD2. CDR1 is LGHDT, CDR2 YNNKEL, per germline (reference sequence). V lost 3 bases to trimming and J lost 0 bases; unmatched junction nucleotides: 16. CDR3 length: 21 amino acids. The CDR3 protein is CASSQPLNSGRVWSSYNEQFF. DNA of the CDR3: TGTGCCAGCAGCCAGCCATTAAATAGCGGGAGGGTTTGGAGCTCCTACAATGAGCAGTTCTTC.

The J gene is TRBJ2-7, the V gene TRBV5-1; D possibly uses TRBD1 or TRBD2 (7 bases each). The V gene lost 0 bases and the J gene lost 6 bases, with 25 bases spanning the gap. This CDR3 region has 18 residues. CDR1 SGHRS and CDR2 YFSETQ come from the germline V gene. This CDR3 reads CASSLAGTAGTFGSEQYF. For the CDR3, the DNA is TGCGCCAGCAGCTTGGCCGGGACAGCGGGGACTTTCGGGTCCGAGCAGTACTTC.

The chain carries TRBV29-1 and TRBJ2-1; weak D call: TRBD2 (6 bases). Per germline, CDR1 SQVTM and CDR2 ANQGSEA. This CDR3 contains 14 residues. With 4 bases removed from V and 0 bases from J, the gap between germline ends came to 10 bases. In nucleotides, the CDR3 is TGCAGCGTTGTCGGGCGGGGCTCCTACAATGAGCAGTTCTTC. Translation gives CSVVGRGSYNEQFF.

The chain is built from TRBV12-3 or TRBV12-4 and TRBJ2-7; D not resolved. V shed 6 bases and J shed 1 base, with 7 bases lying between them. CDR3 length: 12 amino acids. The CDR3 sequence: CASSPRSYEQYF. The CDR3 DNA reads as TGTGCCAGCAGCCCCCGATCCTACGAGCAGTACTTC.

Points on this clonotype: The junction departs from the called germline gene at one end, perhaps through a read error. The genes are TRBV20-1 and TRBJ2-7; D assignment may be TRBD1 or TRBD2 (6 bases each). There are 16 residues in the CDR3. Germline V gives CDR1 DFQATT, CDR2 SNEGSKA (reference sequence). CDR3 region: CSARGAGHGTSYEQYF. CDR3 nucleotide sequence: TGCAGCGCTAGAGGTGCGGGACACGGAACCTCCTACGAGCAGTACTTC.

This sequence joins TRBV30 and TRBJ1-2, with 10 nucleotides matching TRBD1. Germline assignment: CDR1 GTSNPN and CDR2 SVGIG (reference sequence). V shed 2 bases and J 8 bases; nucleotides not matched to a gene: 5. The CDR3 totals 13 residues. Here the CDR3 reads CAWSPRDRGGYTF. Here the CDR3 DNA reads TGTGCCTGGAGTCCCCGGGACAGGGGAGGCTACACCTTC. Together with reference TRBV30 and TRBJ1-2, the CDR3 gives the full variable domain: SQTIHQWPATLVQPVGSPLSLECTVEGTSNPNLYWYRQAAGRGLQLLFYSVGIGQISSEVPQNLSASRPQDRQFILSSKKLLLSDSGFYLCAWSPRDRGGYTFGSGTRLTVV.

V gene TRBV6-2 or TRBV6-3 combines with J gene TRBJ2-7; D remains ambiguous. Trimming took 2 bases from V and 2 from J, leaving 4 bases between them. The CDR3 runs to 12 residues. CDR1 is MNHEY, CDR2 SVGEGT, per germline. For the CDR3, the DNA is TGTGCCAGCAGTTACACGGCCTACGAGCAGTACTTC. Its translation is CASSYTAYEQYF.

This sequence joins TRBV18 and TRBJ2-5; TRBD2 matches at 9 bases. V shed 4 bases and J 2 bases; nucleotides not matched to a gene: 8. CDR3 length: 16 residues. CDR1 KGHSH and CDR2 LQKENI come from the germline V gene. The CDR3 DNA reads TGTGCCAGCTCACAACGAGCGGGGGGATTTCAAGAGACCCAGTACTTC. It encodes CASSQRAGGFQETQYF.

CDR3: CASSLVLGKETQYF. The CDR3, as DNA: TGTGCCAGCAGCTTAGTATTAGGGAAAGAGACCCAGTACTTC. The chain uses TRBV7-2 and TRBJ2-5; no clear D gene. This CDR3 is 14 amino acids long. Looked up from germline, CDR1 is SGHTA and CDR2 is FQGNSA. The V gene lost 1 base and the J gene lost 3 bases, with 9 bases spanning the gap. Filled out from reference TRBV7-2 and TRBJ2-5, the complete variable domain reads GAGVSQSPSNKVTEKGKDVELRCDPISGHTALYWYRQSLGQGLEFLIYFQGNSAPDKSGLPSDRFSAERTGGSVSTLTIQRTQQEDSAVYLCASSLVLGKETQYFGPGTRLLVL.

CDR3 nucleotide sequence: TGTGCCAGCAGCAAATCCGGGGCAGGGCGGAATCAGCCCCAGCATTTT. Amino acid sequence: CASSKSGAGRNQPQHF. V is TRBV21-1 and J is TRBJ1-5; TRBD1, the table's D call, lacks a check against the DNA. TRBV21-1 is labeled a pseudogene. This CDR3 has 16 amino acids.

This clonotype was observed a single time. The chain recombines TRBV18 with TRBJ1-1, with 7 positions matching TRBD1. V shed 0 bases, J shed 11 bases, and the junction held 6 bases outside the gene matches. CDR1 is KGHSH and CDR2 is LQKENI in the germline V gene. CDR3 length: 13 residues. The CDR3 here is CASSPPGTESAFF. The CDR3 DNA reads TGTGCCAGCTCACCACCGGGGACAGAAAGCGCTTTCTTT.

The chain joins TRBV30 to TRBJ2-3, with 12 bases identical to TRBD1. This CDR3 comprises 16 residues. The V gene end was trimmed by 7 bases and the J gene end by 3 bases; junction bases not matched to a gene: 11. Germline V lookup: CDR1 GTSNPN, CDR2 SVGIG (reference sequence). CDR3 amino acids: CASGQGAGAATDTQYF. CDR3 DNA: TGTGCCTCGGGACAGGGGGCGGGCGCCGCTACAGATACGCAGTATTTT.

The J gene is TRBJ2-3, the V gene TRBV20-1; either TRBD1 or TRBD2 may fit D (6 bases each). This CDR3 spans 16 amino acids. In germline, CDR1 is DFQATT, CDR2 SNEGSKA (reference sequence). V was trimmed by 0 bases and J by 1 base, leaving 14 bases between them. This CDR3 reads CSARDWGALGTDTQYF. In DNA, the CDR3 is TGCAGTGCTAGAGATTGGGGGGCCTTGGGCACAGATACGCAGTATTTT.

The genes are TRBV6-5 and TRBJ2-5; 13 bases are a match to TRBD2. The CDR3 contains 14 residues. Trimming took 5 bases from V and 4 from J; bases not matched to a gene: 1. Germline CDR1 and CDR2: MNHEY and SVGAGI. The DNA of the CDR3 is TGTGCCAGCAGTCGGACTAGCGGGGGAGAGACCCAGTACTTC. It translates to CASSRTSGGETQYF.

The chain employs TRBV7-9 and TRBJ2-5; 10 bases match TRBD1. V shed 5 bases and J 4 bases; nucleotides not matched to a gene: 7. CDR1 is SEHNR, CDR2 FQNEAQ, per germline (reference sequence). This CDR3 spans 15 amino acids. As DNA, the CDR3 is TGTGCCAGCAGCCGAGGGACAGGGGCGGGAGAGACCCAGTACTTC. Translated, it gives CASSRGTGAGETQYF.

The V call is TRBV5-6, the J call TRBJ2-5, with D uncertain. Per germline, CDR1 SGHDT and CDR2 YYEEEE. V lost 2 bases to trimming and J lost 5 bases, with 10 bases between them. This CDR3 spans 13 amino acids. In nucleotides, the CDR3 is TGTGCCAGCAGCTTACCGCCCGGGGAGACCCAGTACTTC. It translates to CASSLPPGETQYF.

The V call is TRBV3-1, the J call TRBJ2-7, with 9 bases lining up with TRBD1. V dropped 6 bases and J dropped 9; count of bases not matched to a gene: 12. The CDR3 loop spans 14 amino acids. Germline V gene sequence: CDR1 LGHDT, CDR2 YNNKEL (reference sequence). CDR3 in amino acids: CASSPRDRVSWQYF. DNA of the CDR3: TGTGCCAGCAGTCCCCGGGACAGGGTCTCGTGGCAGTACTTC.

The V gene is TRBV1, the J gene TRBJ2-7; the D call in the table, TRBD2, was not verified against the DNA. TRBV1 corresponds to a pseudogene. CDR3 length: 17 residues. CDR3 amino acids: CTSSRSPSGENPYEQYF. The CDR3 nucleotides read TGCACCAGCAGCCGTTCCCCCAGCGGGGAAAACCCTTACGAGCAGTACTTC.